This is a list of T cell receptor beta chains from one sample in a study of radiotherapy plus CTLA-4 blockade in lung cancer. Libraries were prepared by immunoSEQ multiplex PCR; TCRdb keeps only in-frame clonotypes and omits some of them. The sample contains 86,000 or so clones, around 78% of which appear only once. Specimen: peripheral blood, collected from a patient treated with radiotherapy plus ipilimumab. The receptors shown here come from a human donor with non-small cell lung cancer who had a partial response to radiotherapy plus ipilimumab. Some clones in this sample may be carry-over from other donors' samples. CDR3s include the opening cysteine and the closing phenylalanine or tryptophan.

V gene	J gene	CDR3 protein
TRBV19	TRBJ2-3	CASSSGSAAADTQYF
TRBV5-1	TRBJ2-7	CASSSTGDHEQYF
TRBV6-1	TRBJ2-7	CASRTTSVPTYEQYF
TRBV4-2	TRBJ2-1	CASSQGGGSAYDEQFF
TRBV19	-	CASRKGAGTVGTYEQYF
TRBV9	TRBJ2-1	CASSVEVLASNEQFF
TRBV30	TRBJ2-7	CAWSPRLAGGYEQYF
TRBV19	TRBJ2-3	CASSVQGTDTQYF
TRBV5-1	TRBJ2-6	CASSLSQFSGANVLTF
TRBV6-4	TRBJ2-2	CASRAGPGTGELFF
TRBV5-1	TRBJ2-1	CASSLPRGLAGEDLFF
TRBV28	TRBJ1-1	CASSQDRKNTEAFF
TRBV28	TRBJ1-6	CASSTSTPYNSPLHF
TRBV18	TRBJ2-2	CASSPRLAGGTGGELFF
TRBV5-1	TRBJ1-2	CASSLDPGNYGYTF
TRBV5-1	TRBJ2-3	CASSLGLAESTDTQYF
TRBV7-8	TRBJ1-3	CASSLQAGNTIYF
TRBV6-5	TRBJ1-1	CASRDTGPTEAFF
TRBV5-1	TRBJ2-5	CASSFYLAGKQETQYF
TRBV18	TRBJ2-1	CASSPSLSGSSYNEQFF
TRBV2	TRBJ1-1	CATQGDTEAFF
TRBV5-6	TRBJ2-7	CASSFQLSSYEQYF
TRBV9	TRBJ2-2	CASSQTGQNTGELFF
TRBV6-1	TRBJ2-1	CASAVTSGGQGEQFF
TRBV5-1	-	CASSRDRGFEQYF
TRBV5-6	TRBJ2-7	CASSLVGGSYEQYF
TRBV11-2	TRBJ1-5	CASSSLVRGDQPQHF
TRBV19	TRBJ2-1	CASEGGTGTYNEQFF
TRBV6-6	TRBJ2-3	CASSYFGEDTQYF
TRBV5-1	TRBJ2-2	CASSLGLQNTGELFF
TRBV28	TRBJ1-2	CASSPPGGTGIYGYTF
TRBV4-1	TRBJ1-2	CASSQEIAVNYGYTF
TRBV7-9	TRBJ2-7	CASSLGTGGWDEQYF
TRBV2	TRBJ1-4	CASSGVLNEKLFF
TRBV9	TRBJ2-2	CASSVASGGYTGELFF
TRBV5-1	TRBJ2-7	CASSLAVLRRSLIDEQYF
TRBV19	TRBJ1-5	CASSTERDRGLSNQPQHF
TRBV25-1	TRBJ1-1	CASSGQGVMNTEAFF
TRBV20-1	TRBJ2-3	CSATTTDTQYF
TRBV6-1	TRBJ2-1	CASSGRTGNNEQFF
TRBV27	TRBJ2-1	CASSRGQGSYNEQFF
TRBV19	TRBJ1-2	CASSPLGTGYGYTF
TRBV5-8	TRBJ1-5	CASSLGTDREPQHF
TRBV28	TRBJ2-1	CASQGRRANEQFF
TRBV4-1	TRBJ1-4	CASSQVSREEKLFF
TRBV6-1	TRBJ1-1	CASTFSLEEAFF
TRBV13	TRBJ1-5	CASSLVGGGPQHF
TRBV10-2	TRBJ1-3	CASSESQGVGNTIYF
TRBV7-7	TRBJ2-5	CASSWGLQETQYF
TRBV6-1	TRBJ2-1	CASRADSGAYNEQFF
TRBV5-1	TRBJ2-1	CASSPGREGNEQFF
TRBV2	TRBJ1-4	CASSPLRTGGEKLFF
TRBV25-1	TRBJ2-7	CASRRQGGSYEQYF
TRBV5-1	TRBJ1-1	CASSLDSWNTEAFF
TRBV7-2	TRBJ2-5	CASSPGLAGEGETQYF
TRBV11-3	TRBJ1-1	CASSLAGMNTEAFF
TRBV29-1	TRBJ1-1	CSVERGAGTEAFF
TRBV5-1	TRBJ1-4	CASSLNLGGEEKLFF
TRBV6-1	TRBJ2-5	CASRRQADQETQYF